Shown below are 12 T cell receptor beta chains from a single sample sequenced in a study of blood T cell repertoires in COVID-19. The repertoire was sequenced with immunoSEQ multiplex PCR; TCRdb's copy has only in-frame clones and lacks some. Here the sample spans hundreds of thousands of clones, about 87% being singletons. The sample taken for sequencing was peripheral blood. The receptors come from a woman between 18 and 29 years old with acute or convalescent COVID-19.

The CDR3 is CATRAGAAYGYTF. CDR3 coding DNA: TGTGCCACCAGAGCGGGGGCTGCCTATGGCTACACCTTC. J is TRBJ1-2 and V is TRBV24-1, with D perhaps TRBD1 (6 bases). This CDR3 has 13 residues. With 7 bases removed from V and 4 bases from J, the gap between germline ends came to 12 bases. Looked up from germline, CDR1 is KGHDR and CDR2 is SFDVKD.

The chain links TRBV30 to TRBJ1-3, with 7 bases aligning to TRBD1. CDR1 and CDR2 from the germline V gene are GTSNPN and SVGIG (reference sequence). The CDR3 loop spans 13 amino acids. With V trimmed by 0 bases and J by 6 bases, 2 bases remained unmatched. The CDR3 DNA sequence: TGTGCCTGGAGTGTTGACAGGGCAAACACCATATATTTT. Translating it yields CAWSVDRANTIYF.

CDR3 sequence reads: CASSTGQIEDTIYF. CDR3 sequence (DNA): TGTGCCAGCAGCACGGGACAGATCGAAGACACCATATATTTT. The chain is built from TRBV5-4 and TRBJ1-3, with 7 bases aligning to TRBD1. This CDR3 contains 14 residues. Germline values: CDR1 SGHNT, CDR2 YYREEE (reference sequence). V was clipped by 4 bases and J by 8 bases; unmatched bases: 9.

The rearrangement links TRBV7-9 to TRBJ1-1; tentative D call: TRBD1 (6 bases). V was shortened by 1 base and J by 1 base, with 10 bases between the two germline ends. This CDR3 spans 15 amino acids. The germline V gene encodes CDR1 SEHNR and CDR2 FQNEAQ (reference sequence). The CDR3 here is CASSLGWGQNTEAFF. The CDR3 DNA reads TGTGCCAGCAGCTTAGGTTGGGGACAGAACACTGAAGCTTTCTTT.

The V call is TRBV7-3, the J call TRBJ1-1, with a weak D call TRBD1 (6 bases). V lost 4 bases to trimming and J lost 11 bases, with 14 bases between them. Germline lookup yields CDR1 SGHTA and CDR2 FQGTGA. The CDR3 consists of 12 residues. The CDR3 region is CASSSDRPPAFF. DNA of the CDR3: TGTGCCAGCAGCTCAGACAGGCCCCCGGCTTTCTTT.

The gene calls are TRBV21-1 and TRBJ2-1; the D segment call TRBD2 is taken from the table without a DNA check. TRBV21-1 is termed a pseudogene. The CDR3 is made up of 14 amino acids. CDR3: CASTGGEMTDEQFF. The CDR3 nucleotides read TGTGCCAGCACCGGTGGAGAGATGACGGATGAGCAGTTCTTC.

V and J are TRBV27 and TRBJ1-1; D unresolved. Trimming removed 5 bases at V and 0 bases at J, with 16 bases between. This CDR3 region has 16 residues. The V gene's germline CDR1 is MNHEY and CDR2 SMNVEV (reference sequence). CDR3 amino acids: CASSRRGGGMNTEAFF. The DNA for the CDR3 is TGTGCCAGCAGTCGCCGGGGAGGTGGGATGAACACTGAAGCTTTCTTT.

Turning to this clone: Additional DNA sequences in this sample encode the identical CDR3. The chain recombines TRBV28 with TRBJ1-3; D call uncertain. Germline CDR1 reads MDHEN; CDR2 reads SYDVKM. V was cut by 2 bases and J by 1 base, with 6 bases left in between. The length of the CDR3 is 14 residues. The CDR3 DNA sequence: TGTGCCAGCAGTTTACGAGGGTCTGGAAACACCATATATTTT. Its protein product is CASSLRGSGNTIYF.

The rearrangement joins TRBV12-3 or TRBV12-4 to TRBJ1-2; D call uncertain. CDR3 length: 13 amino acids. V was pared by 5 bases and J by 6 bases, with 13 bases between. The CDR3 sequence: CASSPHGSDGYTF. CDR3 DNA: TGTGCCAGCAGTCCCCACGGGAGTGATGGCTACACCTTC.

The count of this clone is one. The chain links TRBV5-1 to TRBJ2-2; no reliable D call. The CDR3 loop spans 16 amino acids. Germline values: CDR1 SGHRS, CDR2 YFSETQ. V lost 1 base and J lost 8, with 18 bases in between. CDR3 loop: CASSLTGVPALGELFF. CDR3 sequence (DNA): TGCGCCAGCAGCTTGACCGGAGTTCCTGCGTTGGGGGAGCTGTTTTTT.

The CDR3 DNA reads TGTGCCAGCAGCTTCAGGGGGAGTACTGAAGCTTTCTTT. Its protein product is CASSFRGSTEAFF. V is TRBV7-6 and J is TRBJ1-1, with 7 bases identical to TRBD1. The germline V gene has CDR1 SGHVS and CDR2 FNYEAQ. The CDR3 has 13 amino acids. Losses at the gene ends were 3 bases for V and 5 bases for J; bases not matched to a gene: 3.

CDR3 DNA sequence: TGTGCCAGCAGTTACTCGACAGGACACGGAGGAGAAAAACTGTTTTTT. Protein sequence: CASSYSTGHGGEKLFF. The rearrangement uses TRBV6-5 and TRBJ1-4; D is perhaps TRBD1 (6 bases). This CDR3 is built from 16 residues. V lost 0 bases and J 8 bases, leaving 16 bases between the germline ends. CDR1 is MNHEY and CDR2 is SVGAGI in the germline V gene.